These 26 T cell receptor beta chains came from one sample sequenced in a study of spatial heterogeneity in lung cancer. Time point here: blood at routine non-recurrence follow-up after resection. Via MiXCR, TCRdb re-called the 5' RACE reads, giving one row per CDR3 protein. Among 35,000 to 45,000 distinct CDR3 sequences listed, over 6.5% were seen once. The sample here was PBMCs, taken at follow-up. All receptors come from a male donor with early-stage non-small cell lung cancer.

The table lists this clonotype with many counts. The chain couples TRBV30 to TRBJ1-3; D is uncertain. V was trimmed by 4 bases and J by 4 bases, leaving 5 bases between them. The length of the CDR3 is 11 residues. In germline, CDR1 is GTSNPN, CDR2 SVGIG (reference sequence). CDR3 in amino acids: CAWKQGNTIYF. CDR3 DNA: TGTGCCTGGAAGCAGGGAAACACCATATATTTT.

This clonotype was seen repeatedly, ten times or more. The chain recombines TRBV7-9 with TRBJ2-3; D may be TRBD1 or TRBD2 (5 bases each). The CDR3 consists of 13 residues. V lost 5 bases and J 8 bases, leaving 14 bases between the germline ends. CDR1 is SEHNR and CDR2 is FQNEAQ in the germline V gene (reference sequence). CDR3 residues: CASSVGEVGTQYF. The CDR3 nucleotides are TGTGCCAGCAGCGTGGGGGAAGTGGGTACGCAGTATTTT.

This clonotype was counted many times. CDR3: CASSQDGLAGPQETQYF. The CDR3 nucleotides read TGCGCCAGCAGCCAAGATGGACTAGCGGGCCCCCAAGAGACCCAGTACTTC. This chain links TRBV4-1 with TRBJ2-5; 11 nucleotides agree with TRBD2. The trim removed 0 bases at V and 1 base at J, leaving 4 bases unmatched. CDR1 and CDR2 (germline): MGHRA, YSYEKL. The CDR3 contains 17 residues.

This clonotype was recorded at least ten times. The chain is built from TRBV11-2 and TRBJ2-3; 7 bases are a match to TRBD1. V lost 1 base to trimming and J lost 4 bases; unmatched junction nucleotides: 5. Germline CDR1 is SGHAT and CDR2 is FQNNGV. The CDR3 runs to 15 residues. CDR3 region: CASSLAAGGPDTQYF. The CDR3 DNA follows: TGTGCCAGCAGCTTAGCGGCAGGGGGTCCAGATACGCAGTATTTT.

This clonotype showed up many times. The V call is TRBV4-2, the J call TRBJ1-4; D unclear. The CDR3 length is 12 residues. Trimming stripped 4 bases from V and 10 bases from J, with 10 bases between. Germline V gene lookup returns CDR1 LGHNA and CDR2 YNFKEQ. Written as DNA, the CDR3 is TGTGCCAGCAGCCCCTCGGACGGAAAACTGTTTTTT. Translated: CASSPSDGKLFF.

This clonotype was found many times. V gene TRBV7-9 combines with J gene TRBJ1-5, with a tentative D call TRBD1 (6 bases). Trimming removed 1 base at V and 2 bases at J, with 9 bases between. The CDR3 runs to 15 residues. Looked up from germline, CDR1 is SEHNR and CDR2 is FQNEAQ (reference sequence). In DNA form, the CDR3 reads TGTGCCAGCAGCTTAGACAGGGCCGGCAATCAGCCCCAGCATTTT. Amino acids: CASSLDRAGNQPQHF.

The genes are TRBV2 and TRBJ1-2, with D possibly TRBD1 on 5 matching bases. The germline V and J ends were trimmed by 6 bases and 2 bases, with 10 bases remaining between them. This CDR3 region has 13 residues. Germline V gene sequence: CDR1 SNHLY, CDR2 FYNNEI. CDR3 sequence reads: CASRVGVNYGYTF. CDR3 coding DNA: TGTGCCAGCAGGGTAGGGGTGAACTATGGCTACACCTTC.

This clonotype has a count of ten or more. This chain's CDR3 is CASSRQGYNEQFF. CDR3 nucleotides: TGTGCCAGCAGTCGACAGGGATACAATGAGCAGTTCTTC. J is TRBJ2-1 and V is TRBV6-5; TRBD1 agrees at 7 bases. The germline V gene has CDR1 MNHEY and CDR2 SVGAGI. Unmatched junction bases numbered 2, after V lost 5 bases and J lost 4 bases. This CDR3 spans 13 amino acids.

In the case of this clonotype: One end of the junction varies from germline; a read error may be responsible. The V call is TRBV18, the J call TRBJ2-4; D may be TRBD1 or TRBD2 (5 bases each). CDR1 is KGHSH, CDR2 LQKENI, per germline. The CDR3 is made up of 14 amino acids. The CDR3 loop is CTSSLGPGQNIQYF. CDR3 in DNA: TGTACCAGCTCCCTAGGTCCGGGGCAAAACATTCAGTACTTC.

This clonotype was seen a handful of times. The V and J genes are TRBV4-2 and TRBJ1-3; perhaps TRBD1 as D (6 bases). From germline, CDR1 is LGHNA and CDR2 YNFKEQ. V lost 2 bases to trimming and J lost 0 bases, with 8 bases between them. The CDR3 covers 15 residues. The CDR3 here is CASSQTGSSGNTIYF. The CDR3 DNA sequence: TGTGCCAGCAGCCAAACAGGGAGCTCTGGAAACACCATATATTTT.

This clonotype was found many times. The chain is built from TRBV10-3 and TRBJ2-7; unclear D gene. The germline gives CDR1 ENHRY, CDR2 SYGVKD. V lost 4 bases and J 3 bases, leaving 10 bases between the germline ends. The CDR3 runs to 13 residues. The CDR3: CAISAAPYYEQYF. CDR3 coding DNA: TGTGCCATCAGTGCCGCACCTTACTACGAGCAGTACTTC.

Of note for this clonotype: A much larger clone is a single base away; this may be a read error. Here the CDR3 omits its conserved ending phenylalanine or tryptophan, so a read error is the likely source. V usage is TRBV7-9 and J usage is TRBJ1-2; unclear D gene. The CDR3 has 14 amino acids. Per germline, CDR1 SEHNR and CDR2 FQNEAQ (reference sequence). With 2 bases removed from V and 2 bases from J, the gap between germline ends came to 9 bases. DNA of the CDR3: TGTGCCAGCAGCTTATCTGCCCAGAACTATGGCTACACCCTC. Protein sequence: CASSLSAQNYGYTL.

The sample holds many counts of this clonotype. The rearrangement links TRBV7-2 to TRBJ2-7; the match to TRBD2 covers 9 bases. After removal of 5 bases from V and 6 bases from J, the junction contained 14 bases not matched to a gene. CDR1 is SGHTA and CDR2 is FQGNSA in the germline V gene. The CDR3 has 16 amino acids. The CDR3 sequence is CASSRTGSGGAREQYF. The CDR3 nucleotides are TGTGCCAGCAGCCGGACGGGTAGCGGGGGTGCCCGCGAGCAGTACTTC.

This clonotype came up many times. The J gene is TRBJ1-1, the V gene TRBV5-1; D might be TRBD1 (6 bases). The germline CDR1 and CDR2 sequences are SGHRS and YFSETQ. The CDR3 covers 12 residues. The V end was cut by 4 bases, the J end by 10 bases, with 14 bases between. The CDR3 reads CASSDHREAAFF. The CDR3 DNA follows: TGCGCCAGCAGCGACCACAGGGAGGCAGCTTTCTTT.

In its sample, this clonotype was seen many times. The gene calls are TRBV4-1 and TRBJ1-4; D might be TRBD1 (6 bases). Trimming pared 0 bases from V and 6 bases from J, leaving 11 bases between. Germline CDR1 is MGHRA and CDR2 is YSYEKL. The CDR3 runs 15 residues. CDR3 in DNA: TGCGCCAGCAGCCAAGAGCAGGGGTTAGATGAAAAACTGTTTTTT. This encodes CASSQEQGLDEKLFF.

This clonotype was seen repeatedly, ten times or more. V is TRBV12-5 and J is TRBJ1-2, with D unresolved. Germline V gene lookup returns CDR1 LGHNT and CDR2 FRNRAP. CDR3 length: 12 amino acids. Deletions cut 3 bases from V and 4 bases from J, with 6 bases between. As DNA, the CDR3 is TGTGCTAGTGGTTTCCGAGGCTATGGCTACACCTTC. Its translation is CASGFRGYGYTF.

This clonotype came up a few times. V usage is TRBV5-6 and J usage is TRBJ2-2; possible D gene TRBD2, 5 bases. Trimming took off 4 bases at V and 4 bases at J, with 14 bases between the two ends. CDR3 length: 15 amino acids. Germline V gene lookup returns CDR1 SGHDT and CDR2 YYEEEE. The CDR3 DNA follows: TGTGCCAGCAGCGGAGGTGGGGTGATCACCGGGGAGCTGTTTTTT. It yields the protein CASSGGGVITGELFF.

This clonotype was counted at least ten times. The chain employs TRBV19 and TRBJ1-1; TRBD1 matches at 11 bases. The ends lost 10 bases at V and 1 base at J; junction bases unmatched: 8. CDR3 length: 15 amino acids. Germline CDR1 LNHDA, CDR2 SQIVND (reference sequence). In DNA form, the CDR3 reads TGTGCCACCGGACAGGGGGCTGAAGGGAACACTGAAGCTTTCTTT. This codes for CATGQGAEGNTEAFF.

The sample holds a few counts of this clonotype. This sequence joins TRBV5-1 and TRBJ2-4, with D unresolved. V was trimmed by 1 base and J by 0 bases, leaving 5 bases between them. This CDR3 contains 14 residues. In germline, CDR1 is SGHRS, CDR2 YFSETQ. The CDR3 spells CASSLSLAKNIQYF. The CDR3 DNA reads as TGCGCCAGCAGCTTGTCGCTAGCCAAAAACATTCAGTACTTC.

A word on this clonotype: A much larger clone differs from this one at a single base, so this may be a read error. This rearrangement joins TRBV7-9 to TRBJ2-5; D might be TRBD2 (5 bases). Germline-derived CDR1 and CDR2 are SEHNR and FQNEAQ (reference sequence). There are 14 residues in the CDR3. CDR3 sequence reads: CARSYGLSQETQYF. Here the CDR3 DNA reads TGTGCCCGCAGCTACGGACTTTCCCAAGAGACCCAGTACTTC.

In its sample, this clonotype was seen many times. The CDR3 spells CASSLVDTGELFF. Written as DNA, the CDR3 is TGTGCCAGCAGCTTAGTCGACACCGGGGAGCTGTTTTTT. The genes are TRBV11-2 and TRBJ2-2; D is unclear. The V gene lost 1 base and the J gene lost 3 bases, with 3 bases spanning the gap. Germline values: CDR1 SGHAT, CDR2 FQNNGV. This CDR3 region has 13 residues.

Ten or more counts support this clonotype. V is TRBV7-2 and J is TRBJ2-1; D not certain. Trimming stripped 0 bases from V and 9 bases from J, with 9 bases between. This CDR3 is 13 amino acids long. Looked up from germline, CDR1 is SGHTA and CDR2 is FQGNSA. CDR3 loop: CASSLARAREQFF. The CDR3 DNA reads as TGTGCCAGCAGCTTAGCTAGAGCTCGTGAGCAGTTCTTC.

There are a few counts of this clonotype. A much bigger clone sits one base away, suggesting this may be a read error. This chain joins TRBV6-5 and TRBJ2-1; D call uncertain. Germline lookup yields CDR1 MNHEY and CDR2 SVGAGI. This CDR3 region has 14 residues. CDR3 sequence reads: CANSPLSSYNEQFF. CDR3 in DNA: TGTGCCAACAGTCCCCTAAGCTCCTACAATGAGCAGTTCTTC.

This clonotype was seen repeatedly, ten times or more. V gene TRBV7-8 combines with J gene TRBJ2-7; TRBD2 matches 10 bases. The germline gives CDR1 SGHVS, CDR2 FQNEAQ. J lost 2 bases, V lost 3 bases, and 4 bases had no gene match. CDR3 length: 15 amino acids. DNA for the CDR3: TGTGCCAGCAGCTTGACAGCGGGGGGGACCTACGAGCAGTACTTC. Translating it yields CASSLTAGGTYEQYF.

This clonotype has a count of ten or more. The V gene is TRBV7-8, the J gene TRBJ2-1; unclear D gene. Trimming cost V 5 bases and J 4 bases, with 12 bases left between them. From germline, CDR1 is SGHVS and CDR2 FQNEAQ. CDR3 length: 14 residues. In nucleotides, the CDR3 is TGTGCCAGCAGCCCCCTGATCCGTTACAATGAGCAGTTCTTC. It codes for CASSPLIRYNEQFF.

This clonotype is a singleton in its sample. A much bigger clone sits one base away, suggesting this may be a read error. The chain uses TRBV10-2 and TRBJ2-1; no clear D gene. The CDR3 extends over 13 amino acids. CDR1 is WSHSY, CDR2 SAAADI, per germline. The CDR3 sequence: CAGSETLYNEQFF. The CDR3 nucleotides read TGCGCCGGCAGTGAAACCCTCTACAATGAGCAGTTCTTC.